A selection of T cell receptor beta chains follows, all from one sample in a study of T cells in tuberculosis. Profiled with immunoSEQ multiplex PCR; TCRdb holds only in-frame clones, not every one. Here the sample spans roughly 24,000 clones, approximately 97% being singletons. The sample taken for sequencing was PBMCs. These receptors were obtained from a donor between 10 and 29 years old with latent tuberculosis or without tuberculosis infection. Each CDR3 is given with its conserved first and last residue. A D gene is named only where the DNA matches it firmly. Rows may omit the clone size; those that give it use once, few, many or a size class.

v_gene: TRBV19
j_gene: TRBJ1-5
d_gene: NA
abundance: NA
CDR3nt: TGTGCCAGTAGTAGGGGGACAATGGGCAATCAGCCCCAGCATTTT
CDR3aa: CASSRGTMGNQPQHF

v_gene: TRBV18
j_gene: TRBJ1-1
d_gene: NA
abundance: NA
CDR3nt: TGTGCCAGCTCACCCATAGATAAGAACACTGAAGCTTTCTTT
CDR3aa: CASSPIDKNTEAFF

v_gene: TRBV10-3
j_gene: TRBJ2-3
d_gene: NA
abundance: NA
CDR3nt: TGTGCCACCGGGGCGGGGGCTATCACAGATACGCAGTATTTT
CDR3aa: CATGAGAITDTQYF

v_gene: TRBV15
j_gene: TRBJ1-3
d_gene: NA
abundance: NA
CDR3nt: TGTGCCACCAGCTCCGATCGGGGGTATGGAAACACCATATATTTT
CDR3aa: CATSSDRGYGNTIYF

v_gene: TRBV6-1
j_gene: TRBJ1-1
d_gene: NA
abundance: NA
CDR3nt: TGTGCCAGCAGTGCACCGGGACTGACCGAGAACACTGAAGCTTTCTTT
CDR3aa: CASSAPGLTENTEAFF

v_gene: TRBV12-5
j_gene: TRBJ1-1
d_gene: NA
abundance: NA
CDR3nt: TGTGCTAGTGGCCTGACAGTGAACACTGAAGCTTTCTTT
CDR3aa: CASGLTVNTEAFF

v_gene: TRBV25-1
j_gene: TRBJ1-1
d_gene: NA
abundance: NA
CDR3nt: TGTGCCAGCTCTCCAGGGATTTACACTGAAGCTTTCTTT
CDR3aa: CASSPGIYTEAFF

v_gene: TRBV19
j_gene: TRBJ1-2
d_gene: NA
abundance: once
CDR3nt: TGTGCCAGTAGTATTGGGGCGGGGGGCTATGGCTACACCTTC
CDR3aa: CASSIGAGGYGYTF

v_gene: TRBV5-1
j_gene: TRBJ2-3
d_gene: TRBD2
abundance: NA
CDR3nt: TGCGCCAGCAGCTTGGTGCGGGGGGATCTCGGAGATACGCAGTATTTT
CDR3aa: CASSLVRGDLGDTQYF

v_gene: TRBV2
j_gene: TRBJ2-7
d_gene: TRBD1
abundance: NA
CDR3nt: TGTGCCAGCAGTGACTCAGGGGGCCGGTCCTACGAGCAGTACTTC
CDR3aa: CASSDSGGRSYEQYF

v_gene: TRBV7-8
j_gene: TRBJ1-2
d_gene: NA
abundance: NA
CDR3nt: TGTGCCAGCAGCCACCATCGGGAGGCTAACTATGGCTACACCTTC
CDR3aa: CASSHHREANYGYTF

v_gene: TRBV6-6
j_gene: TRBJ1-2
d_gene: TRBD1
abundance: NA
CDR3nt: TGTGCCAGCAGGAGCAACGACAGGGTTGATGGCTACACCTTC
CDR3aa: CASRSNDRVDGYTF

v_gene: TRBV7-2
j_gene: TRBJ1-1
d_gene: NA
abundance: NA
CDR3nt: TGTGCCAGCAGCTTAGCCCGGGGGATTCCGAACACTGAAGCTTTCTTT
CDR3aa: CASSLARGIPNTEAFF

v_gene: TRBV9
j_gene: TRBJ2-2
d_gene: TRBD1
abundance: NA
CDR3nt: TGTGCCAGCAGCGTACATAGACAGGGGTACACCGGGGAGCTGTTTTTT
CDR3aa: CASSVHRQGYTGELFF

v_gene: TRBV19
j_gene: TRBJ1-2
d_gene: TRBD1
abundance: NA
CDR3nt: TGTGCCAGTAGACCCGGGACAGGGGGCTATGGCTACACCTTC
CDR3aa: CASRPGTGGYGYTF

v_gene: TRBV10-1
j_gene: TRBJ1-2
d_gene: TRBD1
abundance: NA
CDR3nt: TGCGCCAGCAGCGCGACAGGGATTGACTATGGCTACACCTTC
CDR3aa: CASSATGIDYGYTF

v_gene: TRBV7-9
j_gene: TRBJ1-3
d_gene: NA
abundance: NA
CDR3nt: TGTGCTAGCAGCCCAGACCCAGCGGGTGGAAACACCATATATTTT
CDR3aa: CASSPDPAGGNTIYF

v_gene: TRBV5-1
j_gene: TRBJ1-2
d_gene: TRBD1
abundance: NA
CDR3nt: TGCGCCAGCAGCTCGGGACAGGGAGGGTTTGGCTACACCTTC
CDR3aa: CASSSGQGGFGYTF

v_gene: TRBV27
j_gene: TRBJ2-1
d_gene: NA
abundance: NA
CDR3nt: TGTGCCAGCAGTTCCCAGGACTCTCTCGGTGAGCAGTTCTTC
CDR3aa: CASSSQDSLGEQFF

v_gene: TRBV28
j_gene: TRBJ2-1
d_gene: NA
abundance: NA
CDR3nt: TGTGCCAGCAGCACTCCGAGGGGGGGGGCGTATAGCTACAATGAGCAGTTCTTC
CDR3aa: CASSTPRGGAYSYNEQFF

v_gene: TRBV6-5
j_gene: TRBJ1-1
d_gene: NA
abundance: NA
CDR3nt: TGTGCCAGCAGTTACTACAGGGACACTGAAGCTTTCTTT
CDR3aa: CASSYYRDTEAFF

v_gene: TRBV27
j_gene: TRBJ2-7
d_gene: NA
abundance: NA
CDR3nt: TGTGCCAGCAGTTGGGGCCCACCTCCCTACGAGCAGTACTTC
CDR3aa: CASSWGPPPYEQYF

v_gene: TRBV5-8
j_gene: TRBJ1-5
d_gene: TRBD1
abundance: NA
CDR3nt: TGTGCCACCCAGGGGGAACAGGTTTGGTTAAGCAATCAGCCCCAGCATTTT
CDR3aa: CATQGEQVWLSNQPQHF

v_gene: TRBV27
j_gene: TRBJ1-5
d_gene: NA
abundance: NA
CDR3nt: TGTGCCAGCAGTCCCACTCCACCGAATCAGCCCCAGCATTTT
CDR3aa: CASSPTPPNQPQHF

v_gene: TRBV27
j_gene: TRBJ1-2
d_gene: TRBD1
abundance: NA
CDR3nt: TGTGCCAGCCACCCGCAGGGGGCTGGCTATGGCTACACCTTC
CDR3aa: CASHPQGAGYGYTF

v_gene: TRBV9
j_gene: TRBJ2-5
d_gene: NA
abundance: once
CDR3nt: TGTGCCAGCAGCGTCCAGGGGACCCAAGAGACCCAGTACTTC
CDR3aa: CASSVQGTQETQYF

v_gene: TRBV6-1
j_gene: TRBJ2-3
d_gene: TRBD2
abundance: once
CDR3nt: TGTGCCAGCAGTGAAAGGCTAGCGGGGGGCCCTCCGAGGACAGATACGCAGTATTTT
CDR3aa: CASSERLAGGPPRTDTQYF

v_gene: TRBV10-3
j_gene: TRBJ2-5
d_gene: TRBD2
abundance: NA
CDR3nt: TGTGCCATCAGTGTATTAGCGGGAGGGGGAGAGACCCAGTACTTC
CDR3aa: CAISVLAGGGETQYF

v_gene: TRBV5-1
j_gene: TRBJ1-4
d_gene: NA
abundance: NA
CDR3nt: TGCGCCAGCAGCATCGGGACATCAACTAATGAAAAACTGTTTTTT
CDR3aa: CASSIGTSTNEKLFF

v_gene: TRBV7-3
j_gene: TRBJ2-7
d_gene: TRBD2
abundance: NA
CDR3nt: TGTGCCAGCAGCGCCTTTGCGGGGGGGACCTACGAGCAGTACTTC
CDR3aa: CASSAFAGGTYEQYF

v_gene: TRBV11-3
j_gene: TRBJ1-5
d_gene: NA
abundance: NA
CDR3nt: TGTGCCAGCAGCTTAGATCGCGGAGTAGGAAATCAGCCCCAGCATTTT
CDR3aa: CASSLDRGVGNQPQHF

v_gene: TRBV30
j_gene: TRBJ1-1
d_gene: NA
abundance: NA
CDR3nt: TGTGCCTGGAGTTTAGGACTCAACACTGAAGCTTTCTTT
CDR3aa: CAWSLGLNTEAFF

v_gene: TRBV10-3
j_gene: TRBJ1-5
d_gene: NA
abundance: NA
CDR3nt: TGTGCCATCGGGAGGGAGGGGGGCGATTATCAGCCCCAGCATTTT
CDR3aa: CAIGREGGDYQPQHF

v_gene: TRBV7-9
j_gene: TRBJ2-7
d_gene: TRBD2
abundance: once
CDR3nt: TGTGCCAGCAGCTGGACTAGCGGGATGCTCTACGAGCAGTACTTC
CDR3aa: CASSWTSGMLYEQYF

v_gene: TRBV10-1
j_gene: TRBJ1-1
d_gene: NA
abundance: NA
CDR3nt: TGCGCCACCCGTTCGACAGGCCTGAACACTGAAGCTTTCTTT
CDR3aa: CATRSTGLNTEAFF

v_gene: TRBV2
j_gene: TRBJ1-1
d_gene: TRBD1
abundance: NA
CDR3nt: TGTGCCAGCAGTCAAGACAGGGATACTGAAGCTTTCTTT
CDR3aa: CASSQDRDTEAFF

v_gene: TRBV5-1
j_gene: TRBJ2-5
d_gene: TRBD1
abundance: NA
CDR3nt: TGCGCCAGCAGCTTGGCCGGACAGGAGGAGACCCAGTACTTC
CDR3aa: CASSLAGQEETQYF

v_gene: TRBV27
j_gene: TRBJ1-2
d_gene: NA
abundance: NA
CDR3nt: TGTGCCAGCAGTTCCCTAAACGTGGGAGGCTATGGCTACACCTTC
CDR3aa: CASSSLNVGGYGYTF

v_gene: TRBV11-2
j_gene: TRBJ1-1
d_gene: NA
abundance: NA
CDR3nt: TGTGCCAGCAGCTCGACTACAGTTCCCACTGAAGCTTTCTTT
CDR3aa: CASSSTTVPTEAFF

v_gene: TRBV27
j_gene: TRBJ2-7
d_gene: TRBD2
abundance: NA
CDR3nt: TGTGCCAGCAGTTTATTGACTAGCGGGAGGGCCTACGAGCAGTACTTC
CDR3aa: CASSLLTSGRAYEQYF

v_gene: TRBV29-1
j_gene: TRBJ2-7
d_gene: NA
abundance: NA
CDR3nt: TGCAGCGTCCCCCTCTTTGGCAGGGGGGAATTCCCCGATTACGAGCAGTACTTC
CDR3aa: CSVPLFGRGEFPDYEQYF

v_gene: TRBV27
j_gene: TRBJ1-5
d_gene: NA
abundance: NA
CDR3nt: TGTGCCAGCAGTTTAACCCGGGGGTCCGGGAATTCCAATCAGCCCCAGCATTTT
CDR3aa: CASSLTRGSGNSNQPQHF

v_gene: TRBV9
j_gene: TRBJ1-3
d_gene: NA
abundance: NA
CDR3nt: TGTGCCAGCAGCGTAGGTAACTCTGGAAACACCATATATTTT
CDR3aa: CASSVGNSGNTIYF

v_gene: TRBV5-8
j_gene: TRBJ2-2
d_gene: TRBD2
abundance: NA
CDR3nt: TGTGCCAGCAGCTTCATTAGCGGGCGGGCCGGGGAGCTGTTTTTT
CDR3aa: CASSFISGRAGELFF

v_gene: TRBV5-5
j_gene: TRBJ1-2
d_gene: TRBD1
abundance: NA
CDR3nt: TGTGCCAGCAGCTTGGGGCCAGGGGGCAACTATGGCTACACCTTC
CDR3aa: CASSLGPGGNYGYTF

v_gene: TRBV10-1
j_gene: TRBJ2-3
d_gene: TRBD2
abundance: NA
CDR3nt: TGCGCCAGCAGTGAACCGGGACTAGCGACAGATACGCAGTATTTT
CDR3aa: CASSEPGLATDTQYF

v_gene: TRBV14
j_gene: TRBJ2-2
d_gene: NA
abundance: NA
CDR3nt: TGTGCCAGCAGCCAAGCGTGGGCAGGCGGGGAGCTGTTTTTT
CDR3aa: CASSQAWAGGELFF

v_gene: TRBV11-2
j_gene: TRBJ2-1
d_gene: TRBD2
abundance: NA
CDR3nt: TGTGCCAGCAGCACTACCCGTAACGGACTAGCGGGGAATGAGCAGTTCTTC
CDR3aa: CASSTTRNGLAGNEQFF

v_gene: TRBV27
j_gene: TRBJ2-5
d_gene: NA
abundance: NA
CDR3nt: TGTGCCAGCAGTTCAATACTATATGACAGGGCCGCAGAGGGACTGCAAGAGACCCAGTACTTC
CDR3aa: CASSSILYDRAAEGLQETQYF

v_gene: TRBV19
j_gene: TRBJ1-1
d_gene: NA
abundance: NA
CDR3nt: TGTGCCAGTAGTCCCCGGACATCTAAGGACACTGAAGCTTTCTTT
CDR3aa: CASSPRTSKDTEAFF

v_gene: TRBV11-3
j_gene: TRBJ2-7
d_gene: TRBD1
abundance: NA
CDR3nt: TGTGCCAGCAGCCCAATCTTCGATCGACAGGGCCACGAGCAGTACTTC
CDR3aa: CASSPIFDRQGHEQYF

v_gene: TRBV9
j_gene: TRBJ2-3
d_gene: TRBD2
abundance: NA
CDR3nt: TGTGCCAGCAGCGCGACCCATAGGGGGACTAGCGGCACAGATACGCAGTATTTT
CDR3aa: CASSATHRGTSGTDTQYF

v_gene: TRBV14
j_gene: TRBJ2-6
d_gene: TRBD1
abundance: NA
CDR3nt: TGTGCCAGCAGCCAATACAGGGGATTTGGTCCTGGGGCCAACGTCCTGACTTTC
CDR3aa: CASSQYRGFGPGANVLTF

v_gene: TRBV10-1
j_gene: TRBJ2-6
d_gene: TRBD2
abundance: NA
CDR3nt: TGCGCCAGCAGTAAGGGACTAAGAGCACAAAGTCGGGCCAACGTCCTGACTTTC
CDR3aa: CASSKGLRAQSRANVLTF

v_gene: TRBV6-5
j_gene: TRBJ1-2
d_gene: TRBD1
abundance: NA
CDR3nt: TGTGCCAGCAGGGGACAGGGGCATGGCTACACCTTC
CDR3aa: CASRGQGHGYTF